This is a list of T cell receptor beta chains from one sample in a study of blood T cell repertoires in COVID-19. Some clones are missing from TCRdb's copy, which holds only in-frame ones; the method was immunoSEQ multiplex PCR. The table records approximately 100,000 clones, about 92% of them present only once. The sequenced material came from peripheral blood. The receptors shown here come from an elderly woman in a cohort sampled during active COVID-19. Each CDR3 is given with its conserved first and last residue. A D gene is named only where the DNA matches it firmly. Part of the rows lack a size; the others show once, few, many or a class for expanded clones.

CAWSDAGVYTDTQYF	TGTGCCTGGAGTGATGCGGGGGTTTACACAGATACGCAGTATTTT	-	TRBD2	TRBV30	TRBJ2-3
CASRDRDYDEQYF	TGTGCCAGCAGGGACCGGGACTATGACGAGCAGTACTTC	-	TRBD2	TRBV5-8	TRBJ2-7
CASRLTGEYEQYF	TGCGCCAGCAGACTCACAGGGGAGTACGAGCAGTACTTC	-	TRBD1	TRBV14	TRBJ2-7
CASSSGGSGTEAFF	TGTGCCAGTAGTTCAGGGGGCTCTGGCACTGAAGCTTTCTTT	-	TRBD1	TRBV19	TRBJ1-1
CASSQGFHSGANVLTF	TGTGCCAGCAGCCAAGGTTTCCACTCTGGGGCCAACGTCCTGACTTTC	-	-	TRBV14	TRBJ2-6
CASSFATANYGYTF	TGTGCCAGCAGCTTCGCGACAGCGAACTATGGCTACACCTTC	-	-	TRBV11-2	TRBJ1-2
CAWSHKETQYF	TGTGCCTGGAGTCACAAAGAGACCCAGTACTTC	once	-	TRBV30	TRBJ2-5
CASSEVASYEQYF	TGTGCCAGCAGTGAGGTGGCCTCCTACGAGCAGTACTTC	-	-	TRBV25-1	TRBJ2-7
CASSDGQGLAYGYTF	TGTGCCAGCAGTGACGGACAGGGGCTCGCCTATGGCTACACCTTC	-	TRBD1	TRBV6-1	TRBJ1-2
CASSPALLAVSTDTQYF	TGTGCCAGCAGCCCAGCACTACTAGCGGTTAGCACAGATACGCAGTATTTT	-	TRBD2	TRBV5-4	TRBJ2-3
CASSLVAATNEKLFF	TGCGCCAGCAGCTTGGTGGCAGCAACTAATGAAAAACTGTTTTTT	-	-	TRBV5-1	TRBJ1-4
CASSVAPGTGMVEQYF	TGTGCCAGCAGCGTAGCCCCCGGGACAGGGATGGTCGAGCAGTACTTC	once	TRBD1	TRBV9	TRBJ2-7
CASSPPPGETQYF	TGTGCCAGCTCACCCCCCCCGGGGGAGACCCAGTACTTC	-	-	TRBV18	TRBJ2-5
CASSSRVAGGLGELFF	TGTGCCAGCAGCTCGCGGGTGGCAGGGGGCCTCGGGGAGCTGTTTTTT	-	TRBD1	TRBV3-1/TRBV3-2	TRBJ2-2
CASSDLNTGEYEQYF	TGTGCCAGCAGCGATCTTAATACGGGGGAGTACGAGCAGTACTTC	-	-	TRBV7-6	TRBJ2-7
CASSSLAGGSAETQYF	TGTGCCAGCAGCTCCCTAGCGGGAGGAAGTGCGGAGACCCAGTACTTC	once	TRBD2	TRBV7-9	TRBJ2-5
CATSVLNEQFF	TGTGCCACCAGTGTACTTAATGAGCAGTTCTTC	-	-	TRBV24-1	TRBJ2-1
CASRVEGGDEQYF	TGCGCCAGCAGAGTGGAAGGGGGCGACGAGCAGTACTTC	-	TRBD1	TRBV5-1	TRBJ2-7
CASREGPLTGELFF	TGTGCCAGCAGGGAGGGACCCCTCACCGGGGAGCTGTTTTTT	-	-	TRBV25-1	TRBJ2-2
CASSLSTRTGDNQPQHF	TGTGCCAGCAGTTTATCGACCAGGACAGGGGACAATCAGCCCCAGCATTTT	-	TRBD1	TRBV27	TRBJ1-5
CATSALIAGQETQYF	TGTGCCACCAGCGCGCTCATAGCGGGCCAAGAGACCCAGTACTTC	-	TRBD2	TRBV15	TRBJ2-5
CASSTRGLGSYNEQFF	TGTGCCAGCAGCACCCGAGGGCTAGGGTCCTACAATGAGCAGTTCTTC	once	-	TRBV28	TRBJ2-1
CASTTDSRFSPLHF	TGTGCCAGCACAACGGACAGTAGGTTTTCACCCCTCCACTTT	-	-	TRBV27	TRBJ1-6
CASSLWGSADGYTF	TGTGCCAGCAGTTTGTGGGGCAGCGCGGATGGCTACACCTTC	-	-	TRBV28	TRBJ1-2
CASSEGTTLLYNEQFF	TGCGCCAGCAGTGAGGGGACTACCCTCCTTTACAATGAGCAGTTCTTC	-	TRBD2	TRBV10-1	TRBJ2-1
CSSRVGRTGELFF	TGCAGCTCCAGGGTGGGTAGGACCGGGGAGCTGTTTTTT	-	-	TRBV29-1	TRBJ2-2
CASSQDPGVQGYTF	TGCGCCAGCAGCCAAGATCCGGGGGTGCAAGGCTACACCTTC	-	-	TRBV4-1	TRBJ1-2
CASSLTSGSYEQYF	TGTGCCAGCAGCTTGACTAGCGGGAGCTACGAGCAGTACTTC	-	TRBD2	TRBV7-9	TRBJ2-7
CASSQEYQNNSPLHF	TGCGCCAGCAGCCAAGAGTACCAGAATAATTCACCCCTCCACTTT	few	-	TRBV4-1	TRBJ1-6
CASSKKTANTGELFF	TGTGCCAGCAGTAAAAAGACAGCGAACACCGGGGAGCTGTTTTTT	-	-	TRBV6-5	TRBJ2-2